This T cell receptor (beta chain) was recorded in a study of blood T cell repertoires in COVID-19. Across the whole study: From the United States, Italy and Spain came samples of acute and convalescent COVID-19. T cells, B-cell-depleted T cells, or PBMCs supplied cDNA or gDNA.

Per the authors' pipeline: Amplification of reference gene primers was used by the study to estimate nucleated cell counts. Sequenced by immunoSEQ multiplex PCR; TCRdb stores in-frame clones only, minus some. V and J calls and clone size follow that table, whereas D and trimming were derived from the DNA. This table has around 220,000 clones, 82% appearing once. V lost 7 bases and J lost 8, with 12 bases in between. Germline values: CDR1 MNHEY, CDR2 SVGAGI. This CDR3 contains 13 residues. The sequencing sample was made of peripheral blood. The chain recombines TRBV6-5 with TRBJ1-6; TRBD1 is a possible D gene (5 bases). The receptor comes from a woman at least 80 years old with active or convalescent COVID-19. CDR3 in DNA: TGTGCCAGCATGGTCAGGGCGGATTCACCCCTCCACTTT. Its protein is CASMVRADSPLHF.